These 27 T cell receptor beta chains share one sample of origin, sequenced in a study of cytomegalovirus exposure and HLA in healthy donors. PCR was performed using 60 Vbeta and 13 Jbeta primers. The protocol was immunoSEQ multiplex PCR, while the TCRdb copy is restricted to in-frame clones and leaves out a portion. This repertoire shows about 120,000 clones, 55% to 75% found once; its top ten account for around 1.6%. Sequencing was carried out using PBMCs. The receptors stem from a man aged 25 to 40 in good health and CMV-seropositive.

The chain uses TRBV6-5 and TRBJ2-5; TRBD1 agrees at 7 bases. The junction had 8 bases not matched to a gene; V was cut back by 5 bases and J by 5 bases. CDR3 length equals 14 residues. Germline V gene sequence: CDR1 MNHEY, CDR2 SVGAGI. CDR3 in amino acids: CASSHRGPRETQYF. Written as DNA, the CDR3 is TGTGCCAGCAGTCACAGGGGTCCAAGGGAGACCCAGTACTTC.

The genes are TRBV28 and TRBJ2-5; a weak D match, TRBD2 (6 bases). Germline CDR1 MDHEN, CDR2 SYDVKM. The CDR3 contains 13 residues. V was shortened by 3 bases and J by 3 bases, with 8 bases between the two germline ends. CDR3 protein: CASSFPGEETQYF. DNA for the CDR3: TGTGCCAGCAGTTTCCCGGGGGAAGAGACCCAGTACTTC.

This clone was picked up one time. The chain uses TRBV7-3 and TRBJ2-5; TRBD1 aligns across 12 bases. With V trimmed by 4 bases and J by 7 bases, 13 bases remained unmatched. The germline V gene encodes CDR1 SGHTA and CDR2 FQGTGA. This CDR3 has 17 amino acids. CDR3: CASSYVPGQGAEATQYF. The CDR3 DNA follows: TGTGCCAGCAGCTACGTCCCGGGACAGGGGGCGGAAGCGACCCAGTACTTC.

The rearrangement links TRBV4-2 to TRBJ2-1, with D tentatively TRBD1 (5 bases). The ends were cut back, 4 bases at V and 9 bases at J, with 16 bases in the middle. Germline V gene sequence: CDR1 LGHNA, CDR2 YNFKEQ. This CDR3 comprises 14 residues. The CDR3 loop reads CASSRSGAAGEQFF. CDR3 DNA: TGTGCCAGCAGCCGATCTGGGGCCGCTGGTGAGCAGTTCTTC.

This clone has just one count. The DNA of the CDR3 is TGCGCCAGCAGCCCACAGGGGGGACTATTCAGCACAGATACGCAGTATTTT. It is translated as CASSPQGGLFSTDTQYF. The chain uses TRBV4-1 and TRBJ2-3; D might be TRBD1 (8 bases). V was clipped by 4 bases and J by 0 bases, with 17 bases between them. Germline V lookup: CDR1 MGHRA, CDR2 YSYEKL. The CDR3 has 17 amino acids.

This clone has a handful of counts. The J gene is TRBJ2-7, the V gene TRBV19; D not resolved. The V end was cut by 0 bases, the J end by 5 bases, with 11 bases between. This CDR3 has 14 amino acids. Germline V gives CDR1 LNHDA, CDR2 SQIVND (reference sequence). The CDR3 DNA follows: TGTGCCAGTAGTATAGAGACACCCCCGGACGAGCAGTACTTC. Its protein product is CASSIETPPDEQYF. Variable domain in full (rest from reference TRBV19 and TRBJ2-7): DGGITQSPKYLFRKEGQNVTLSCEQNLNHDAMYWYRQDPGQGLRLIYYSQIVNDFQKGDIAEGYSVSREKKESFPLTVTSAQKNPTAFYLCASSIETPPDEQYFGPGTRLTVT.

V usage is TRBV7-9 and J usage is TRBJ2-7, with D possibly being TRBD2 (11 bases). Germline assignment: CDR1 SEHNR and CDR2 FQNEAQ (reference sequence). This CDR3 is built from 17 residues. Deletions cut 1 base from V and 4 bases from J, with 20 bases between. Here the CDR3 DNA reads TGTGCCAGCAGCTTAGTAGCGGGGGGGGACAGGGGTTACGAGCAGTACTTC. Protein product: CASSLVAGGDRGYEQYF. Supplemented by reference TRBV7-9 and TRBJ2-7, the full variable domain reads DTGVSQNPRHKITKRGQNVTFRCDPISEHNRLYWYRQTLGQGPEFLTYFQNEAQLEKSRLLSDRFSAERPKGSFSTLEIQRTEQGDSAMYLCASSLVAGGDRGYEQYFGPGTRLTVT.

This rearrangement joins TRBV5-6 to TRBJ1-3, with D possibly TRBD1 on 5 matching bases. Trimming stripped 0 bases from V and 4 bases from J, with 17 bases between. The CDR3 has 17 amino acids. Germline V gene data show CDR1 as SGHDT and CDR2 as YYEEEE. CDR3 DNA: TGTGCCAGCAGCTTGGCGGAGGCCGGGGGAGTAGGAAACACCATATATTTT. It yields the protein CASSLAEAGGVGNTIYF.

This clone showed up just a few times. CDR3 in amino acids: CASSLAPGTSGKETQYF. The CDR3 nucleotides read TGTGCCAGCAGCTTGGCACCCGGGACTAGCGGGAAAGAGACCCAGTACTTC. The V call is TRBV5-6, the J call TRBJ2-5; 13 positions match TRBD2. The CDR3 is 17 residues long. The germline V gene has CDR1 SGHDT and CDR2 YYEEEE. J lost 3 bases, V lost 0 bases, and 5 bases had no gene match.

The chain is built from TRBV10-3 and TRBJ2-1, with a weak D call TRBD2 (6 bases). Trimming took off 3 bases at V and 0 bases at J, with 9 bases between the two ends. The germline V gene encodes CDR1 ENHRY and CDR2 SYGVKD. This CDR3 spans 15 amino acids. The CDR3 protein is CAISDLRGSYNEQFF. In DNA, the CDR3 is TGTGCCATCAGTGACTTGCGGGGCTCCTACAATGAGCAGTTCTTC.

The chain couples TRBV7-2 to TRBJ2-1; D may be TRBD1 (5 bases). This CDR3 has 15 amino acids. CDR1 SGHTA and CDR2 FQGNSA come from the germline V gene. Trimming took 0 bases from V and 3 from J, leaving 9 bases between them. In DNA, the CDR3 is TGTGCCAGCAGCTTAGCATCCAGGGTCTACAATGAGCAGTTCTTC. It encodes CASSLASRVYNEQFF.

The V gene is TRBV5-5, the J gene TRBJ1-2, with D maybe TRBD1 (6 bases). Trimming pared 2 bases from V and 4 bases from J, leaving 15 bases between. Germline loops: CDR1 SGHKS, CDR2 YYEKEE (reference sequence). CDR3 size: 15 residues. CDR3 sequence (DNA): TGTGCCAGCAGCTTCAAACAGGGCCCCCTCTATGGCTACACCTTC. This translates into CASSFKQGPLYGYTF.

The chain is built from TRBV28 and TRBJ2-7; 9 bases agree with TRBD1. CDR1 and CDR2 from the germline V gene are MDHEN and SYDVKM. V was clipped by 5 bases and J by 3 bases; unmatched bases: 8. The CDR3 totals 15 residues. The CDR3 region is CASSPIGTGNYEQYF. The CDR3 DNA sequence: TGTGCCAGCAGTCCTATAGGGACAGGGAACTACGAGCAGTACTTC.

This clone was observed a few times. Here the CDR3 DNA reads TGTGCCAGCAGGTCCGGACAGAATATCGACTACCACGAGCAGTACTTC. Translated: CASRSGQNIDYHEQYF. The rearrangement links TRBV5-5 to TRBJ2-7, with TRBD1 as a possible D gene (6 bases). V was trimmed by 5 bases and J by 5 bases, leaving 23 bases between them. Germline V gives CDR1 SGHKS, CDR2 YYEKEE (reference sequence). This CDR3 is built from 16 residues.

This clone has only a few counts. The chain has TRBV9 and TRBJ2-5; 9 bases are shared with TRBD1. The germline V gene encodes CDR1 SGDLS and CDR2 YYNGEE. Trimming took 3 bases from V and 5 from J; bases not matched to a gene: 11. CDR3 length: 16 amino acids. The CDR3 region is CASSGKTGGDWETQYF. Here the CDR3 DNA reads TGTGCCAGCAGCGGCAAGACAGGGGGAGATTGGGAGACCCAGTACTTC.

This chain connects TRBV25-1 to TRBJ2-3, with TRBD2 identical over 11 bases. This CDR3 has 16 residues. Germline trimming cut 3 bases from V and 2 bases from J; bases unmatched to any gene: 4. Germline assignment: CDR1 MGHDK and CDR2 SYGVNS. The CDR3 DNA sequence: TGTGCCAGCAGTGAGTGGACTAGCGGGTTCACAGATACGCAGTATTTT. It specifies CASSEWTSGFTDTQYF.

The genes are TRBV5-6 and TRBJ1-2; weak D call: TRBD1 (6 bases). Germline V gives CDR1 SGHDT, CDR2 YYEEEE. Trimming stripped 3 bases from V and 8 bases from J, with 20 bases between. This CDR3 region has 15 residues. The CDR3 DNA reads as TGTGCCAGCAGCTCTCGACTGGCGGGGGCGGGAGGCTACACCTTC. This encodes CASSSRLAGAGGYTF.

The chain employs TRBV7-3 and TRBJ2-5; D is perhaps TRBD2 (7 bases). The germline V and J ends were trimmed by 5 bases and 7 bases, with 17 bases remaining between them. Germline V gene lookup returns CDR1 SGHTA and CDR2 FQGTGA. The CDR3 is 14 residues long. The CDR3 nucleotides are TGTGCCAGCAGCATTCAGGGGAGGGGCGGGACCCAGTACTTC. It translates to CASSIQGRGGTQYF.

This clone has a single count. The chain combines TRBV19 with TRBJ2-3, with TRBD2 matching 11 bases. Trimming removed 3 bases from V and 6 bases from J; junction bases left unmatched: 5. This CDR3 region has 15 residues. The germline gives CDR1 LNHDA, CDR2 SQIVND (reference sequence). CDR3 region: CASSIVTSGSDTQYF. The CDR3 coding sequence is TGTGCCAGTAGTATTGTTACTAGCGGGAGTGATACGCAGTATTTT. The full variable domain, completed using reference TRBV19 and TRBJ2-3, is DGGITQSPKYLFRKEGQNVTLSCEQNLNHDAMYWYRQDPGQGLRLIYYSQIVNDFQKGDIAEGYSVSREKKESFPLTVTSAQKNPTAFYLCASSIVTSGSDTQYFGPGTRLTVL.

This clone was counted a few times. This chain joins TRBV5-6 and TRBJ2-3; D unresolved. This CDR3 has 12 amino acids. V lost 0 bases and J lost 4, with 3 bases in between. Germline CDR1 and CDR2: SGHDT and YYEEEE. The chain's CDR3 is CASSLGADTQYF. The CDR3 nucleotides read TGTGCCAGCAGCTTGGGAGCAGATACGCAGTATTTT. The whole variable domain, remainder taken from reference TRBV5-6 and TRBJ2-3, is DAGVTQSPTHLIKTRGQQVTLRCSPKSGHDTVSWYQQALGQGPQFIFQYYEEEERQRGNFPDRFSGHQFPNYSSELNVNALLLGDSALYLCASSLGADTQYFGPGTRLTVL.

The chain couples TRBV6-5 to TRBJ2-5, with 12 bases identical to TRBD2. The J call is in doubt because the DNA end fits TRBJ2-7 better. Germline V gene sequence: CDR1 MNHEY, CDR2 SVGAGI. The CDR3 consists of 15 residues. For the CDR3, the DNA is TGTGCCAGCAGACAAAGACTAGCGGGAGTCTACGAGCAGTACTTC. Translating it yields CASRQRLAGVYEQYF.

The V gene is TRBV5-4, the J gene TRBJ2-1; TRBD2 is a possible D gene (6 bases). This CDR3 is built from 15 residues. V dropped 0 bases and J dropped 4 bases, with 11 bases sitting between them. Germline V gene lookup returns CDR1 SGHNT and CDR2 YYREEE (reference sequence). The CDR3 loop reads CASSLVGRRYNEQFF. In DNA form, the CDR3 reads TGTGCCAGCAGCTTGGTCGGGAGAAGGTACAATGAGCAGTTCTTC. The full variable domain, its missing parts supplied by reference TRBV5-4 and TRBJ2-1, is ETGVTQSPTHLIKTRGQQVTLRCSSQSGHNTVSWYQQALGQGPQFIFQYYREEENGRGNFPPRFSGLQFPNYSSELNVNALELDDSALYLCASSLVGRRYNEQFFGPGTRLTVL.

This clone was detected only once. V is TRBV5-1 and J is TRBJ1-4, with D perhaps TRBD1 (6 bases). V lost 5 bases to trimming and J lost 4 bases, with 9 bases between them. Germline assignment: CDR1 SGHRS and CDR2 YFSETQ. The CDR3 consists of 13 residues. CDR3 bases: TGCGCCAGCAGGACAGGTTTTAATGAAAAACTGTTTTTT. Its protein is CASRTGFNEKLFF.

V gene TRBV6-5 combines with J gene TRBJ2-7; 8 bases align to TRBD2. V dropped 7 bases and J dropped 5; count of bases not matched to a gene: 10. Germline CDR1 MNHEY, CDR2 SVGAGI. This CDR3 is 14 amino acids long. This CDR3 is CASTPPGGVHEQYF. The DNA of the CDR3 is TGTGCCAGCACTCCCCCGGGGGGGGTCCACGAGCAGTACTTC.

This sequence joins TRBV6-6 and TRBJ2-3; D is unresolved. V was shortened by 0 bases and J by 1 base, with 8 bases between the two germline ends. CDR1 and CDR2 from the germline V gene are MNHNY and SVGAGI (reference sequence). The CDR3 loop spans 15 amino acids. The CDR3 reads CASSYSPIGTDTQYF. CDR3 nucleotide sequence: TGTGCCAGCAGTTACTCTCCAATAGGCACAGATACGCAGTATTTT.

The chain recombines TRBV5-1 with TRBJ2-7; 9 bases are shared with TRBD2. The germline V gene has CDR1 SGHRS and CDR2 YFSETQ. Trimming at V came to 0 bases and at J to 2 bases, leaving 3 bases not matched to a gene. The CDR3 totals 15 residues. CDR3 protein: CASSLGLAEPYEQYF. DNA of the CDR3: TGCGCCAGCAGCTTGGGACTAGCGGAACCCTACGAGCAGTACTTC.

This clone was seen a few times. V and J are TRBV7-8 and TRBJ1-2, with a weak D call TRBD1 (5 bases). Germline V gene data show CDR1 as SGHVS and CDR2 as FQNEAQ. V lost 2 bases and J lost 4, with 17 bases in between. This CDR3 spans 16 amino acids. CDR3 sequence: CASSLPRMGGSYGYTF. CDR3 in DNA: TGTGCCAGCAGCTTACCACGGATGGGGGGGAGCTATGGCTACACCTTC.